This T cell receptor beta chain originates from a study of Tregs in tolerant kidney transplant recipients (dated by TCRdb to about 2019). In the study overall: Before combined kidney and bone marrow transplantation, this study identified donor-specific regulatory T cells using TCRbeta sequencing and then followed those same cells after transplant. TCRbeta repertoire sequencing was used in a few healthy controls to compare several ways of expanding Tregs specific for an allogeneic donor. Broader findings and caveats from the paper: Because only a small number of patients were included, the study had limitations, and the results will need to be validated in larger populations as well as under other immunosuppression protocols. Expanding Tregs with activated donor B cells appeared to identify the most biologically relevant and donor-specific TCRbeta repertoire. Biological reproducibility was not examined directly, but technical replication error appeared to be minimal.

Spanning cysteine to phenylalanine, the CDR3 consists of 12 amino acids. The CDR3 DNA has 36 bases and is translated from base 1. Taken from the germline V gene, the CDR1 and CDR2 loops are SGHRS and YFSETQ. V lost 5 bases and J lost 2 bases; the stretch between them is 7 bases long. Genomic DNA was extracted from sorted cells with the QIAGEN DNeasy Blood and Tissue Kit for TCRbeta CDR3 sequencing. High-throughput TCRbeta CDR3 sequencing, which included PCR amplification with bias correction and internal controls, was done commercially through immunoSEQ. The published analysis was carried out like this. Unique productive TCRbeta sequences were defined by CDR3 nucleotide sequence where primers matched, and otherwise by CDR3 amino acid sequence together with Vbeta and Jbeta genes. To correct for sorting error, sequences found in more than one sorted population at a frequency ratio of 2:1 or less were discarded, and the remaining shared sequences were assigned to the population with the higher frequency. A sequence counted as donor-reactive if, in CFSE-low cells, the sequence had a frequency of at least 0.01% and was expanded at least 5-fold compared with unstimulated cells. Jensen-Shannon divergence, calculated on the top 100 TCRbeta sequences ranked by frequency, was used to quantify repertoire divergence. When a sample had multiple sequencing runs, each run was corrected for sorting error separately and the runs were then pooled. TCRdb limited this immuneACCESS table to in-frame rearrangements with V and J called. A share of clones is missing; checked studies link under half to unresolved V genes, and the rest is unexplained. That table gives V, J and clone size, and the DNA gave D and trimming. The sample has 110,000 or so clones on record, about 91% of them singletons. The biggest ten clones account for roughly 0.63% of the sample.

Details on this clone: Its antigen specificity is not known. Base qualities are not at hand, and no much larger clone is one base apart.

Thawed PBMCs were FACS-sorted into unstimulated Tregs (CD4+CD25+CD127-), CD4+ non-Tregs (CD4+CD25-), CD4 cells and CD8 cells. Blood from healthy controls was obtained either from healthy volunteers or as purchased buffy coats. Healthy control blood was processed by Ficoll density gradient to PBMCs and cryopreserved; patient PBMCs were collected before and after transplant. Sequences were obtained from CD4+ T cells from blood. The rearranged segments are TRBV5-1 and TRBJ1-1, with TRBD1 as a weak D call on 5 bases. The receptor's source is a human donor in good health. For the CDR3, the sequence is CASRQGNTEAFF. The DNA reads as follows: TGCGCCAGCAGGCAGGGCAACACTGAAGCTTTCTTT.